The 23 T cell receptor beta chains given below trace back to one sample, sequenced in a study of CDR3 diversity in severe acne. TCRdb re-derived calls from the PCR reads in MiXCR, one entry per CDR3 protein. The sample holds under 95,000 distinct CDR3 sequences, about 52% seen once. Input material: blood. The origin of the receptors is a male donor in good health, serving as a control.

This chain links TRBV7-2 with TRBJ1-2; D ambiguous. V shed 5 bases and J shed 4 bases, with 8 bases lying between them. The CDR3 runs 12 residues. The germline gives CDR1 SGHTA, CDR2 FQGNSA. CDR3 amino acids: CASSPDSYGYTF. The CDR3 region has the DNA TGTGCCAGCAGCCCCGATTCCTATGGCTACACCTTC.

This clonotype was seen many times. The DNA of the CDR3 is TGTGCCAGTAGCGGGACAGGAGCCACAGATACGCAGTATTTT. Translating gives CASSGTGATDTQYF. This chain connects TRBV19 to TRBJ2-3; TRBD1 aligns across 8 bases. CDR3 length equals 14 residues. V dropped 6 bases and J dropped 2; count of bases not matched to a gene: 4. Germline values: CDR1 LNHDA, CDR2 SQIVND (reference sequence).

This chain uses TRBV28 with TRBJ2-3, with 11 nucleotides matching TRBD2. Per the germline V gene, CDR1 is MDHEN and CDR2 is SYDVKM. Trimming removed 3 bases from V and 6 bases from J; junction bases left unmatched: 11. The CDR3 is made up of 17 amino acids. The CDR3 loop is CASSLGVSSGGRDTQYF. CDR3 nucleotides: TGTGCCAGCAGTTTGGGGGTATCTAGCGGGGGGAGGGATACGCAGTATTTT.

This clonotype was counted at least ten times. The chain employs TRBV20-1 and TRBJ2-5; 7 bases agree with TRBD2. Germline trimming cut 1 base from V and 4 bases from J; bases unmatched to any gene: 6. The CDR3 covers 14 residues. Looked up from germline, CDR1 is DFQATT and CDR2 is SNEGSKA (reference sequence). DNA of the CDR3: TGCAGTGCTAGAGTTGTGGGGGGGATAGAGACCCAGTACTTC. Its translation: CSARVVGGIETQYF.

This clonotype was counted between two and nine times. The V and J genes are TRBV7-9 and TRBJ2-5; 7 bases are a match to TRBD1. J lost 1 base, V lost 1 base, and 3 bases had no gene match. Germline V lookup: CDR1 SEHNR, CDR2 FQNEAQ (reference sequence). The CDR3 spans 15 residues. The CDR3 loop is CASSLGTGPQETQYF. In nucleotides, the CDR3 is TGTGCCAGCAGCTTAGGGACAGGCCCCCAAGAGACCCAGTACTTC.

This clonotype was counted at least ten times. The V call is TRBV25-1, the J call TRBJ2-5, with 8 positions matching TRBD2. The CDR3 is made up of 15 amino acids. Trimming at V came to 6 bases and at J to 4 bases, leaving 10 bases not matched to a gene. Germline CDR1 MGHDK, CDR2 SYGVNS. DNA of the CDR3: TGTGCCAGCAGCGTAACCGGGACTAGTGTAGAGACCCAGTACTTC. It is translated as CASSVTGTSVETQYF.

This clonotype has a count of ten or more. V usage is TRBV7-9 and J usage is TRBJ2-5; 8 bases line up with TRBD1. Germline loops: CDR1 SEHNR, CDR2 FQNEAQ (reference sequence). V was pared by 2 bases and J by 5 bases, with 10 bases of the junction left unmatched. The CDR3 has 16 residues. This chain's CDR3 is CASSLSSLRDRETQYF. CDR3 coding DNA: TGTGCCAGCAGCTTAAGTTCCCTGAGGGACAGGGAGACCCAGTACTTC. Based on the CDR3 plus reference TRBV7-9 and TRBJ2-5, the full variable domain is DTGVSQNPRHKITKRGQNVTFRCDPISEHNRLYWYRQTLGQGPEFLTYFQNEAQLEKSRLLSDRFSAERPKGSFSTLEIQRTEQGDSAMYLCASSLSSLRDRETQYFGPGTRLLVL.

This clonotype came up a few times. This sequence joins TRBV4-1 and TRBJ1-2, with D unclear. Germline-derived CDR1 and CDR2 are MGHRA and YSYEKL. V lost 3 bases and J 4 bases, leaving 9 bases between the germline ends. The CDR3 runs 13 residues. In DNA form, the CDR3 reads TGCGCCAGCAGCCACGCCCGACTCTATGGCTACACCTTC. The encoded protein is CASSHARLYGYTF.

V and J are TRBV12-3 or TRBV12-4 and TRBJ2-5, with unresolved D. The CDR3 loop spans 13 amino acids. V was clipped by 5 bases and J by 2 bases, with 9 bases between them. The CDR3 spells CASSVLQQETQYF. For the CDR3, the DNA is TGTGCCAGCAGTGTCTTACAGCAAGAGACCCAGTACTTC.

The chain employs TRBV29-1 and TRBJ1-2; possible D gene TRBD1, 6 bases. The ends were cut back, 6 bases at V and 6 bases at J, with 20 bases in the middle. Germline lookup yields CDR1 SQVTM and CDR2 ANQGSEA. This CDR3 is 14 amino acids long. The CDR3 is CSVGGQGNVDGYTF. The CDR3, as DNA: TGCAGCGTGGGGGGGCAGGGGAACGTTGATGGCTACACCTTC.

This clonotype was observed many times. V and J are TRBV24-1 and TRBJ2-4; D may correspond to TRBD1 or TRBD2 (6 bases each). V lost 1 base, J lost 3 bases, and 15 bases lay in between. CDR1 is KGHDR and CDR2 is SFDVKD in the germline V gene. CDR3 size: 17 residues. CDR3 sequence reads: CATSDFGGGIGKNIQYF. The CDR3 DNA is TGTGCCACCAGTGATTTCGGGGGCGGAATAGGCAAAAACATTCAGTACTTC.

The chain employs TRBV19 and TRBJ1-2; TRBD1 matches at 7 bases. CDR1 is LNHDA and CDR2 is SQIVND in the germline V gene (reference sequence). This CDR3 comprises 15 residues. The V and J ends lost 6 bases and 2 bases, in that order; junction bases with no gene match: 9. CDR3: CASRAGTVSNYGYTF. DNA of the CDR3: TGTGCCAGTAGGGCGGGGACAGTGTCCAACTATGGCTACACCTTC. Full variable domain (remainder filled in from reference TRBV19 and TRBJ1-2): DGGITQSPKYLFRKEGQNVTLSCEQNLNHDAMYWYRQDPGQGLRLIYYSQIVNDFQKGDIAEGYSVSREKKESFPLTVTSAQKNPTAFYLCASRAGTVSNYGYTFGSGTRLTVV.

The chain couples TRBV20-1 to TRBJ1-2; 10 nucleotides match TRBD1. The CDR3 consists of 17 residues. Germline-derived CDR1 and CDR2 are DFQATT and SNEGSKA (reference sequence). V lost 5 bases, J lost 6 bases, and 18 bases stayed unmatched. CDR3 in DNA: TGCAGTGCTGCTATCTCCGGGACAGGGGCCGCCATTGATGGCTACACCTTC. As protein: CSAAISGTGAAIDGYTF.

Ten or more counts support this clonotype. V usage is TRBV3-1 and J usage is TRBJ2-2; TRBD2 matches at 9 bases. V lost 1 base and J lost 1; bases outside the gene matches: 4. Germline V lookup: CDR1 LGHDT, CDR2 YNNKEL (reference sequence). The CDR3 sequence is 17 residues long. CDR3 bases: TGTGCCAGCAGCCAAGGGGTAGCGGGGGTGAACACCGGGGAGCTGTTTTTT. This codes for CASSQGVAGVNTGELFF.

A note on this clonotype: Relative to the germline gene, one junction end is altered; a read error may explain this. As DNA, the CDR3 is TGCGCCAGCAGCAGGGACGGGACAGGGACTGAAGCTTTCTTT. Protein product: CASSRDGTGTEAFF. V is TRBV5-8 and J is TRBJ1-1; 9 nucleotides agree with TRBD1. The CDR3 extends over 14 amino acids. CDR1 and CDR2 (germline): SGHTS, YDEGEE.

This clonotype has at least ten counts. The chain links TRBV29-1 to TRBJ1-2, with unresolved D. This CDR3 has 12 residues. The germline gives CDR1 SQVTM, CDR2 ANQGSEA. The V end lost 3 bases, the J end lost 11 bases, and 16 bases lay between the germline ends. The CDR3 reads CSVDTRRVGYTF. CDR3 bases: TGCAGCGTTGATACCAGGAGGGTAGGGTACACCTTC.

The V call is TRBV5-1, the J call TRBJ2-7; D is possibly TRBD1 (6 bases). Germline CDR1 is SGHRS and CDR2 is YFSETQ. This CDR3 spans 13 amino acids. The V end lost 6 bases, the J end lost 6 bases, and 16 bases lay between the germline ends. The CDR3 DNA is TGCGCCAGCAACAAAAACACAGGGACCGAGCAGTACTTC. It codes for CASNKNTGTEQYF.

This chain connects TRBV25-1 to TRBJ2-3; 8 bases line up with TRBD2. This CDR3 has 13 residues. Germline CDR1 reads MGHDK; CDR2 reads SYGVNS. J gave up 12 bases and V 7 bases, and 12 bases lay outside the gene matches. DNA for the CDR3: TGTGCCAGCATAGCGGGACCGACAGACCCTCAGTATTTT. Translation gives CASIAGPTDPQYF.

This clonotype was found a few times. The chain couples TRBV19 to TRBJ2-7; 13 bases map to TRBD2. V lost 9 bases, J lost 4 bases, and 3 bases stayed unmatched. The CDR3 covers 13 residues. Germline-derived CDR1 and CDR2 are LNHDA and SQIVND (reference sequence). The CDR3: CASRTSGSYEQYF. CDR3 nucleotides: TGTGCCAGCAGGACTAGCGGGAGTTACGAGCAGTACTTC.

V and J are TRBV15 and TRBJ2-5; D assignment may be TRBD1 or TRBD2 (6 bases each). Germline lookup yields CDR1 LNHNV and CDR2 YYDKDF (reference sequence). Trimming left V 3 bases short and J 1 base short, with 12 bases between. The CDR3 extends over 15 amino acids. CDR3 sequence (DNA): TGTGCCACCAGCAGCCCTCGGGGGCTCCAAGAGACCCAGTACTTC. Amino acids: CATSSPRGLQETQYF.

The rearrangement joins TRBV5-1 to TRBJ1-1; weak D call: TRBD1 (6 bases). The CDR3 consists of 14 residues. Trimming shortened V by 5 bases and J by 1 base, and 12 bases separated the two germline ends. CDR1 is SGHRS, CDR2 YFSETQ, per germline. CDR3: CASRKQGPNTEAFF. The CDR3 coding sequence is TGCGCCAGCAGGAAACAGGGCCCGAACACTGAAGCTTTCTTT.

V and J are TRBV10-3 and TRBJ1-2, with TRBD1 as a possible D gene (6 bases). This CDR3 has 12 amino acids. Germline CDR1 ENHRY, CDR2 SYGVKD. V gave up 10 bases and J gave up 8 bases, with 17 bases separating them. The CDR3 sequence: CANGSGARGYTF. As DNA, the CDR3 is TGTGCCAACGGGTCGGGGGCGCGGGGCTACACCTTC.

This clonotype has a count of ten or more. This chain uses TRBV6-5 with TRBJ1-2; 9 bases match TRBD1. There are 17 residues in the CDR3. J gave up 3 bases and V 5 bases, and 13 bases lay outside the gene matches. CDR1 and CDR2 from the germline V gene are MNHEY and SVGAGI. CDR3 in amino acids: CASSPSPYTGGDYGYTF. The DNA of the CDR3 is TGTGCCAGCAGTCCCTCTCCATATACAGGGGGCGACTATGGCTACACCTTC.